This entry features one T cell receptor beta chain sequence. What this receptor recognizes is not known. No qualities accompany the bases; no much larger clone lies one base away. These data are taken from a study of shared clonotypes between healthy human individuals (dated by TCRdb to 2018 to 2021). Regarding the study in general: The cohort comprised a couple of women and a few men aged 18 to 49 years. Per donor, three plates each were used for CD4 naive and CD4 memory, two for CD8 naive, and one for CD8 memory. Blood TCR repertoires of a handful of healthy adults were deeply sequenced to estimate repertoire size and the extent of clonotype sharing between individuals. Libraries were prepared and TCR repertoires were sequenced by different laboratories using diverse techniques, in order to increase sequencing depth and limit assay-specific biases. Each donor's leukapheresis produced roughly between roughly 0.85 and 9.5 billion PBMCs.

Donors were healthy HIV-negative adults with no recently reported acute infections or vaccinations. Every donor was a Caucasian adult residing in Nashville, Tennessee, USA. CD4+ T cells were enriched through magnetic negative selection, after which naive cells were positively selected on CD45RA and the remaining negative fraction served as the memory subset. Blood was collected by leukapheresis, and PBMCs were isolated by Ficoll-Histopaque density gradient centrifugation and then cryopreserved in liquid nitrogen vapor phase. Analytical flow cytometry was used to check the purity and quantity of each magnetically sorted T cell population. From each sorted fraction, genomic DNA was isolated and quantified by UV absorbance on a Nanodrop 2000c. For CDR1 and CDR2, the germline V gene lists MGHDK and SYGVNS. Its CDR3 holds 12 amino acids, cysteine through phenylalanine. Just the 36-base CDR3 DNA is kept, in frame starting at base 1. V is clipped by 6 bases and J by 8 bases, and the sequence between their germline boundaries is 13 bases long.

The paper as a whole reports these results and caveats: Pairwise subsampling led to the expectation that sequencing depth would affect the degree of clonotype sharing among donors. About 5% of naive CD4, around 4% of naive CD8, around 2.3% of memory CD4, and around 0.42% of memory CD8 clonotypes were shared across several donors. The genetic and exposure-history diversity represented was limited by the small number of donors. Incomplete sequencing was indicated by rarefaction of sorted-subset datasets, despite the large sequencing depth. Compared with non-shared clonotypes, clonotypes shared by all four sorted-subset donors had higher generation probabilities. Naive subsets generally had larger estimated clonotype richness than memory subsets did. Sampling was restricted to blood, and TCR repertoires in tissues likely differ from the TCR repertoires found in blood.

Using the deep immunoSEQ assay, TCR CDR3 regions were amplified from genomic DNA by multiplex PCR. Genomic DNA extracted from each cell subset was distributed evenly over all wells of several immunoSEQ 96-well plates, and each plate served as one replicate. For sorted subsets, approximately 210 ng of genomic DNA, equivalent to 25,000 to 35,000 T cell genomes, went into each replicate PCR. Purified libraries were quantified with a Qubit 3.0 fluorometer, sized on a Bioanalyzer 2100, and re-quantified with the KAPA Library Quantification kit. Each immunoSEQ 96-well plate was sequenced on its own single-read 150-cycle Illumina NextSeq 550 flow cell. As for how the authors treated the data: Because only junctional sequences without quality scores were contained in the immunoSEQ output, filtering matching that applied to full-length reads could not be performed. To assign V/J genes and CDR3, sequences were annotated using PyIR, a Python wrapper for IgBLAST v1.9, with IMGT germline references. Reads were filtered out if the reads had weak V/J assignments (E-value above 1e-6), no CDR3, stop codons, out-of-frame junctions, or ambiguous translated residues. A V3J clonotype was defined by an identical inferred V gene, J gene, and CDR3 amino acid sequence. Percentage overlap between repertoires was computed as shared unique clonotypes divided by the size of the smaller repertoire. Repertoire richness was assessed with RTK rarefaction, the Chao1 estimator, and Recon v2.1 estimates of unobserved clonotypes. Generation probabilities were computed with OLGA for all TCRbeta clonotypes obtained by the gDNA method from a handful of donors. TCRdb stores this immuneACCESS table with in-frame sequences only. Part of the clones is absent; in the studies checked, under half of the shortfall reflects unresolved V genes, and no reason is known for the rest. That table supplies the V and J calls and clone size; D and trimming were determined from the DNA. The sample includes about 1.1 million clones, with around 78% observed a single time. 0.55% to 0.7% of the sample is in the top ten clones.

The TCR originated in a man aged 18 to 29 in good health. Some clones in this sample may be carry-over from other donors' samples. Here the chain combines TRBV25-1 and TRBJ1-2, with the D gene not clear enough to name. Sequenced material: memory CD4+ T cells from PBMCs. The cell subset or site label on this specimen signifies: CD45RA-negative fraction. The CDR3 reads CASRPKMGGYTF. The nucleotide sequence reads TGTGCCAGCAGACCAAAGATGGGGGGCTACACCTTC.